The present T cell receptor (beta chain) was sequenced within a study of cytomegalovirus exposure and HLA in healthy donors. Turning to this clone: Its antigen is unidentified.

Primers: 60 Vbeta forward and 13 Jbeta reverse. The method was immunoSEQ multiplex PCR; TCRdb's version includes in-frame clones alone and lacks a portion of them. The repertoire holds approximately 190,000 clones, with about 84% as singletons. Study-level points and caveats: A reported reduction in N-insertions relative to the approximately 640-donor mean was seen in an Asian-associated ancestry cluster in a later analysis. An analysis that was carried out later associated 17,000 or so TCR beta sequences with HLA alleles at 0.05 false discovery rate.

The CDR3 runs to 13 residues. CDR1 is WNHNN and CDR2 is SYGVQD in the germline V gene (reference sequence). The V gene lost 4 bases and the J gene lost 6 bases, with 11 bases spanning the gap. The source material was PBMCs. The sequence was collected from a man aged 45-60 years in good health and CMV-seronegative. This chain joins TRBV10-1 and TRBJ2-3; D not certain. CDR3 coding DNA: TGCGCCAGCAGTGGACGACTGAGGGATACGCAGTATTTT. The encoded protein is CASSGRLRDTQYF.